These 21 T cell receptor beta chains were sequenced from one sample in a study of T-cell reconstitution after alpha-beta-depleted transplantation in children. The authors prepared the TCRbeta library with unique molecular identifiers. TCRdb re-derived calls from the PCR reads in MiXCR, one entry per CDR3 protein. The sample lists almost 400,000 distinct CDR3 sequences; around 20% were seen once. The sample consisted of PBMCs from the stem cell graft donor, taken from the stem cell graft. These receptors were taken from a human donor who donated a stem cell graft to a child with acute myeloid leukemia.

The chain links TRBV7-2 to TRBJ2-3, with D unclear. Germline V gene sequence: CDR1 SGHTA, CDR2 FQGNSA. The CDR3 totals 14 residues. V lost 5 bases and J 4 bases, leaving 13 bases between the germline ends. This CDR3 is CASSLGRTPDTQYF. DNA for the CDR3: TGTGCCAGCAGCCTGGGTCGCACTCCAGATACGCAGTATTTT. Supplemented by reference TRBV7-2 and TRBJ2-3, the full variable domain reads GAGVSQSPSNKVTEKGKDVELRCDPISGHTALYWYRQSLGQGLEFLIYFQGNSAPDKSGLPSDRFSAERTGGSVSTLTIQRTQQEDSAVYLCASSLGRTPDTQYFGPGTRLTVL.

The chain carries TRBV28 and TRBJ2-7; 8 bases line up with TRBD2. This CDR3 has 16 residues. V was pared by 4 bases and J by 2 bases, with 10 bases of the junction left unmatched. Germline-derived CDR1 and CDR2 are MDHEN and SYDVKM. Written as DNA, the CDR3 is TGTGCCAGCAGTTCGATAGCGGGAAGGGCTCCCTACGAGCAGTACTTC. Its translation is CASSSIAGRAPYEQYF.

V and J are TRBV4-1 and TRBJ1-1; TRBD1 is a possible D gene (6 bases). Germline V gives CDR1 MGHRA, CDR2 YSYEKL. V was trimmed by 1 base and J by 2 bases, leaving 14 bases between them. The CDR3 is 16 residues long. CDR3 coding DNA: TGCGCCAGCAGCCAAGGTATCCAGGGGATAAACACTGAAGCTTTCTTT. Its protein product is CASSQGIQGINTEAFF.

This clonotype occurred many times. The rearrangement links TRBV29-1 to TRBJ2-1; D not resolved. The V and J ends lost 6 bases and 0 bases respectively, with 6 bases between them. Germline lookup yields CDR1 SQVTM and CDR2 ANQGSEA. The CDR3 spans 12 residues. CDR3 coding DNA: TGCAGCGTCAAAGTCTCCTACAATGAGCAGTTCTTC. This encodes CSVKVSYNEQFF.

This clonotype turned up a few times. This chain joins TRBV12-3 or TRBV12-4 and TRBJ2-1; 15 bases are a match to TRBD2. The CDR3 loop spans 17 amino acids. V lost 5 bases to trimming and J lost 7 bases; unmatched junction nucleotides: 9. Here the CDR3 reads CASSPSGTSGRHNEQFF. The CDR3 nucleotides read TGTGCCAGCAGTCCGAGCGGGACTAGCGGGAGGCATAATGAGCAGTTCTTC.

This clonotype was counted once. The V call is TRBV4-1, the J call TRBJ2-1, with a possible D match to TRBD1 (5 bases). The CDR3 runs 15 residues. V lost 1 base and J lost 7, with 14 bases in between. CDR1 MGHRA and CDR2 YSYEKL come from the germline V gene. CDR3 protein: CASSQGWTPLNEQFF. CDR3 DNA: TGCGCCAGCAGCCAAGGATGGACACCATTGAATGAGCAGTTCTTC.

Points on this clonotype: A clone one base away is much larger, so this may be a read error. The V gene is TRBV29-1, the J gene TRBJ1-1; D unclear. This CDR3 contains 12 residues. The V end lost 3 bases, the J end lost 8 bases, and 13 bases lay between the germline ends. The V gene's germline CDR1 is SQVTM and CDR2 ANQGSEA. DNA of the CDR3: TGCAGCGTTGATCACGGATCGTCCGAAGCTTTCTTT. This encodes CSVDHGSSEAFF.

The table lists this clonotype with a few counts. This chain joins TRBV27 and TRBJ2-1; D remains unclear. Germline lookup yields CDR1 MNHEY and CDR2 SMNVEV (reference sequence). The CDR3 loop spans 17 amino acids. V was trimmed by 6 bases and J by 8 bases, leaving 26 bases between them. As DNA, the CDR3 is TGTGCCAGCAGAACTACTCAAGTCCTAGTTAGTGGCCATGAGCAGTTCTTC. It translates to CASRTTQVLVSGHEQFF.

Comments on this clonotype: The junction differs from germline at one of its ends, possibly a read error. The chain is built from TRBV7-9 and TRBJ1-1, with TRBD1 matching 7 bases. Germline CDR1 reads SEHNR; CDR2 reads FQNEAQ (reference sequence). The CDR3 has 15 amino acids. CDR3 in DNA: TGTGCCAGCAGCCTCTGGGACAGCATGAAAACTGAATCTTTCTTT. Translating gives CASSLWDSMKTESFF.

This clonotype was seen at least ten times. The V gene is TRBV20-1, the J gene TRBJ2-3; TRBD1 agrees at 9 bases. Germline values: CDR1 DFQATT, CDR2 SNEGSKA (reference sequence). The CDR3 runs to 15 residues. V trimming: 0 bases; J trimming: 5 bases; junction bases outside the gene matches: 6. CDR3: CSARDGTGNGDTQYF. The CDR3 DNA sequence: TGCAGTGCTAGAGATGGGACAGGGAATGGAGATACGCAGTATTTT.

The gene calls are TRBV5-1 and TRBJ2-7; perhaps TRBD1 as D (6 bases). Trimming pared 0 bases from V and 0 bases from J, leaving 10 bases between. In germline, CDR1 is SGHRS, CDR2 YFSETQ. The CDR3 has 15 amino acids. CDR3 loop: CASSLVQGGSYEQYF. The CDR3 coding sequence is TGCGCCAGCAGCTTGGTACAGGGCGGCTCCTACGAGCAGTACTTC. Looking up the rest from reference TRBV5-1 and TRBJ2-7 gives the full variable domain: KAGVTQTPRYLIKTRGQQVTLSCSPISGHRSVSWYQQTPGQGLQFLFEYFSETQRNKGNFPGRFSGRQFSNSRSEMNVSTLELGDSALYLCASSLVQGGSYEQYFGPGTRLTVT.

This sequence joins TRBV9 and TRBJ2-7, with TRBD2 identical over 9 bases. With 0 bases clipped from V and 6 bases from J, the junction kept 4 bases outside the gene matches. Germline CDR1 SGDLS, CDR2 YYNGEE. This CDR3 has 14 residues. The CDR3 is CASSVVAGDGEQYF. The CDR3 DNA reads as TGTGCCAGCAGCGTAGTAGCGGGAGACGGCGAGCAGTACTTC.

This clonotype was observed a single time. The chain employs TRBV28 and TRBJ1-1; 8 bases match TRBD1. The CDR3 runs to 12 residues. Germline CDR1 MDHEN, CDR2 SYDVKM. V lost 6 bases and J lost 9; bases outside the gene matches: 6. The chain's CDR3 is CASSEQGDKAFF. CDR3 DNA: TGTGCCAGCAGCGAACAGGGGGATAAAGCTTTCTTT.

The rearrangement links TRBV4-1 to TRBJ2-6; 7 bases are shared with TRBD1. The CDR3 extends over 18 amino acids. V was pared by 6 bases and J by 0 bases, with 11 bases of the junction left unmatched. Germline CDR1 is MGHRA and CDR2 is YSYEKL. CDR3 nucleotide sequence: TGCGCCAGCAGTCAGAACAGGGGCCAGAGCTCTGGGGCCAACGTCCTGACTTTC. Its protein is CASSQNRGQSSGANVLTF.

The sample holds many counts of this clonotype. CDR3 coding DNA: TGCAGTGCTAGACAGGGGGTTGGGACTGAAGCTTTCTTT. Amino acids: CSARQGVGTEAFF. The rearrangement uses TRBV20-1 and TRBJ1-1; TRBD1 matches at 7 bases. V lost 2 bases and J lost 5; bases outside the gene matches: 5. The germline V gene has CDR1 DFQATT and CDR2 SNEGSKA (reference sequence). The CDR3 runs 13 residues.

The CDR3 reads CASGASVEQFF. CDR3 sequence (DNA): TGTGCCAGCGGGGCCTCCGTTGAGCAGTTCTTC. The chain couples TRBV7-9 to TRBJ2-1; TRBD1 is a possible D gene (5 bases). Trimming removed 8 bases from V and 9 bases from J, with 11 bases in between. This CDR3 is 11 amino acids long. Per the germline V gene, CDR1 is SEHNR and CDR2 is FQNEAQ (reference sequence).

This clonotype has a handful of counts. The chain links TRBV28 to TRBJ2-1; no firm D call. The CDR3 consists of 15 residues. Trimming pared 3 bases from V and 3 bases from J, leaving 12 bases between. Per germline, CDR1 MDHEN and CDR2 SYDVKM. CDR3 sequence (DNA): TGTGCCAGCAGTTTGATCGGTCCCCTCTACAATGAGCAGTTCTTC. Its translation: CASSLIGPLYNEQFF.

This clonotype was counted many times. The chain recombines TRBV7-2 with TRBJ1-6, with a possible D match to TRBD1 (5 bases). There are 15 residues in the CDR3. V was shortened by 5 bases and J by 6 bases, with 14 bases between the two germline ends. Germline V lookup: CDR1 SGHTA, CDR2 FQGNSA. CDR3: CASSRDVTPNSPLHF. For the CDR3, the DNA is TGTGCCAGCAGCCGGGACGTGACACCTAATTCACCCCTCCACTTT.

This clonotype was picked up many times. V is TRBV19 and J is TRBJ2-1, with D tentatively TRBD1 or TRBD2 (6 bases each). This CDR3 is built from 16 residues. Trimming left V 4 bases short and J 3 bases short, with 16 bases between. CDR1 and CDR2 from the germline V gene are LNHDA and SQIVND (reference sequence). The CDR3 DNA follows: TGTGCCAGTAGTAATGGCGGCGGGACAATCTACAATGAGCAGTTCTTC. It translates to CASSNGGGTIYNEQFF.

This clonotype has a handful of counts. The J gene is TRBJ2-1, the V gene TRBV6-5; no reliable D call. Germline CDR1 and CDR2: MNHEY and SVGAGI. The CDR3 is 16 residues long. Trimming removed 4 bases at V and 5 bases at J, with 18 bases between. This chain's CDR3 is CASSFSRGRFNNEQFF. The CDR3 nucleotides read TGTGCCAGCAGTTTCTCGAGAGGACGGTTCAACAATGAGCAGTTCTTC.

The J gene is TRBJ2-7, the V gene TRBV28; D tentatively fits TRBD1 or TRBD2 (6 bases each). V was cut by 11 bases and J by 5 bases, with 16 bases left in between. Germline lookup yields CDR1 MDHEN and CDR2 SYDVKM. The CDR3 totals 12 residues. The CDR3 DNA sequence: TGTGCCGTGGGGGGCCACCTCAACGAGCAGTACTTC. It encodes CAVGGHLNEQYF.